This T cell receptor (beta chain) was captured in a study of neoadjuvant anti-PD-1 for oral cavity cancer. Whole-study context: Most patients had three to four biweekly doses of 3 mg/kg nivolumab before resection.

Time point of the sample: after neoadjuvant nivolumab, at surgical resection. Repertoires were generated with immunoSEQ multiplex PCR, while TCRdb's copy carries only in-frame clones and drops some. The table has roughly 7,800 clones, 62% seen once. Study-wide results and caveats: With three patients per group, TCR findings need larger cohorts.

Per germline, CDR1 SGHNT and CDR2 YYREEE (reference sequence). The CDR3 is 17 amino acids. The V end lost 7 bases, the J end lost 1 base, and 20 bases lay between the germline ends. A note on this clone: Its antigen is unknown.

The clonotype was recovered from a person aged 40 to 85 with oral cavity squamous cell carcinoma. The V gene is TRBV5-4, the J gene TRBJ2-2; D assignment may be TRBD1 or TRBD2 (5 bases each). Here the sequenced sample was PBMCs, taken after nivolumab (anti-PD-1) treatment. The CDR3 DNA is TGTGCCAGCCAAATTATCGGGACGGCATGGAACACCGGGGAGCTGTTTTTT. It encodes CASQIIGTAWNTGELFF. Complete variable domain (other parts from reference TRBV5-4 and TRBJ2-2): ETGVTQSPTHLIKTRGQQVTLRCSSQSGHNTVSWYQQALGQGPQFIFQYYREEENGRGNFPPRFSGLQFPNYSSELNVNALELDDSALYLCASQIIGTAWNTGELFFGEGSRLTVL.